The clone carrying this TCR beta chain was seen only once. Assay: immunoSEQ multiplex PCR; the TCRdb copy retains only in-frame clones and omits some. The sample shows approximately 33,000 clones, 60% to 80% of them seen only once. This specimen comes from a study of radiotherapy plus CTLA-4 blockade in lung cancer. The specimen comprised peripheral blood, sampled from a patient treated with radiotherapy plus ipilimumab. The origin of this receptor is a human donor with non-small cell lung cancer who had stable disease on radiotherapy plus ipilimumab.

The CDR3 DNA is TGTGCCAGCAGTGCGGGGACAAGGAATCAGCCCCAGCATTTT. Its translation is CASSAGTRNQPQHF. The chain combines TRBV13 with TRBJ1-5; maybe TRBD1 (6 bases). With 6 bases removed from V and 4 bases from J, the gap between germline ends came to 13 bases. Germline V gene sequence: CDR1 PRHDT, CDR2 FYEKMQ (reference sequence). The CDR3 is made up of 14 amino acids.